This entry concerns a single T cell receptor beta chain. The antigen is undetermined. TCR alpha and TCR beta cDNA libraries carrying sample barcodes and UMIs came from 5'RACE with constant-segment primers. MiXCR was run by TCRdb on the 5' RACE reads, yielding one entry per CDR3 protein. The table shows 58,000 or so distinct CDR3 sequences, with about 30% occurring only once. This sample stems from a study of T-cell memory formation after mild COVID-19. The overall study: Each donor largely had its own TCR clusters.

Study results and limitations: Chiefly within CM and EM were the contracting CD4+ clones; CD8+ ones were within EMRA. Pre-infection memory contained some responding clones, which suggested that cross-reactive memory had joined.

The TCR sequence derives from a man between 18 and 35 years old who had mild COVID-19 (a few samples of this study predate the infection). Cell type and time point are not known. Sequencing input: PBMCs or a T cell subset sorted from them (not recorded which).

Here the CDR3 DNA reads TGTGCCAGCAGCCCCGGGGAGGGGGATACGCAGTATTTT. Encoded protein: CASSPGEGDTQYF. The chain has TRBV7-9 and TRBJ2-3; TRBD2 aligns across 7 bases. Looked up from germline, CDR1 is SEHNR and CDR2 is FQNEAQ (reference sequence). The J segment lost 6 bases and the V segment lost 5 bases, leaving 5 bases of the junction unmatched. The CDR3 is 13 residues long.